One and the same sample provided the 20 T cell receptor beta chains below, sequenced in a study of blood T cell repertoires in COVID-19. Measured with immunoSEQ multiplex PCR; TCRdb has only the in-frame clones, and not every one. The sample consists of over 400,000 clones, 85% to 90% of them appearing once. The source material was peripheral blood. The receptors were gathered from a woman aged 50 to 60 with COVID-19, enrolled during active disease.

This chain links TRBV15 with TRBJ2-7, with a weak D call TRBD1 (5 bases). Germline values: CDR1 LNHNV, CDR2 YYDKDF (reference sequence). This CDR3 contains 15 residues. Trimming pared 1 base from V and 5 bases from J, leaving 15 bases between. In nucleotides, the CDR3 is TGTGCCACCAGCAGAGGGGGCGCAAAATCCCACGAGCAGTACTTC. Protein: CATSRGGAKSHEQYF.

This clone was observed once. The chain couples TRBV30 to TRBJ2-7, with TRBD2 identical over 8 bases. Germline CDR1 is GTSNPN and CDR2 is SVGIG (reference sequence). This CDR3 spans 14 amino acids. The V segment lost 2 bases and the J segment 5 bases; nucleotides outside the gene matches: 8. The CDR3 sequence is CAWSSPGGTNEQYF. DNA for the CDR3: TGTGCCTGGAGTAGTCCGGGGGGGACCAACGAGCAGTACTTC.

The rearrangement joins TRBV10-3 to TRBJ1-1; maybe TRBD1 (6 bases). This CDR3 is built from 13 residues. Germline V gives CDR1 ENHRY, CDR2 SYGVKD. V lost 8 bases, J lost 3 bases, and 13 bases lay in between. For the CDR3, the DNA is TGTGCCATCGGGTTGGCAGGGGACACTGAAGCTTTCTTT. Its protein is CAIGLAGDTEAFF.

This chain connects TRBV21-1 to TRBJ1-2; the table names TRBD1, a call not compared with the DNA. TRBV21-1 is a listed pseudogene. This CDR3 spans 13 amino acids. For the CDR3, the DNA is TGTGCCAGCAGCAGGGGCCCCCAGATTGGCTACACCTTC. Translation: CASSRGPQIGYTF.

This clone has only a few counts. This rearrangement joins TRBV2 to TRBJ1-2; possibly TRBD1 for D (6 bases). Germline loops: CDR1 SNHLY, CDR2 FYNNEI. The CDR3 spans 11 residues. V lost 6 bases, J lost 8 bases, and 10 bases lay in between. CDR3 coding DNA: TGTGCCAGCAGGGCAGGGGTAGGCTACACCTTC. This encodes CASRAGVGYTF.

The CDR3 is CASSPGTGVRTEAFF. CDR3 sequence (DNA): TGTGCCAGCAGCCCGGGGACAGGAGTACGCACTGAAGCTTTCTTT. This chain joins TRBV5-5 and TRBJ1-1; 8 bases are a match to TRBD1. The CDR3 spans 15 residues. V gave up 4 bases and J gave up 4 bases; unmatched junction bases: 9. Germline V gene sequence: CDR1 SGHKS, CDR2 YYEKEE (reference sequence). Together with reference TRBV5-5 and TRBJ1-1, the CDR3 gives the full variable domain: DAGVTQSPTHLIKTRGQQVTLRCSPISGHKSVSWYQQVLGQGPQFIFQYYEKEERGRGNFPDRFSARQFPNYSSELNVNALLLGDSALYLCASSPGTGVRTEAFFGQGTRLTVV.

CDR3 in amino acids: CASSQRSGNQPQHF. CDR3 nucleotides: TGCGCCAGCAGCCAACGATCGGGGAATCAGCCCCAGCATTTT. J is TRBJ1-5 and V is TRBV4-1; D gene unclear. Trimming removed 2 bases from V and 4 bases from J, with 9 bases in between. Germline V gene lookup returns CDR1 MGHRA and CDR2 YSYEKL. The CDR3 totals 14 residues.

The J gene is TRBJ1-5, the V gene TRBV25-1; 11 positions match TRBD1. Germline trimming cut 1 base from V and 4 bases from J; bases unmatched to any gene: 3. The CDR3 runs 16 residues. Germline CDR1 is MGHDK and CDR2 is SYGVNS. The CDR3 spells CASSEWGQGENQPQHF. The CDR3 DNA sequence: TGTGCCAGCAGTGAATGGGGACAGGGGGAAAATCAGCCCCAGCATTTT. Combining the CDR3 with reference TRBV25-1 and TRBJ1-5 gives the whole variable domain EADIYQTPRYLVIGTGKKITLECSQTMGHDKMYWYQQDPGMELHLIHYSYGVNSTEKGDLSSESTVSRIRTEHFPLTLESARPSHTSQYLCASSEWGQGENQPQHFGDGTRLSIL.

The chain links TRBV9 to TRBJ1-1; 8 bases are a match to TRBD1. This CDR3 has 16 amino acids. V was pared by 1 base and J by 4 bases, with 9 bases of the junction left unmatched. Per the germline V gene, CDR1 is SGDLS and CDR2 is YYNGEE. CDR3 nucleotide sequence: TGTGCCAGCAGCGTATGCAGGGGGCTGCGATGCACTGAAGCTTTCTTT. It codes for CASSVCRGLRCTEAFF.

In its sample, this clone was seen a few times. The rearrangement uses TRBV28 and TRBJ2-7; 7 positions match TRBD2. The V segment lost 6 bases and the J segment 9 bases; nucleotides outside the gene matches: 11. The CDR3 totals 13 residues. Looked up from germline, CDR1 is MDHEN and CDR2 is SYDVKM. The CDR3 bases are TGTGCCAGCAGACCCCCGGGGGGTCTTGGGCAGTACTTC. Translating gives CASRPPGGLGQYF.

The chain links TRBV7-7 to TRBJ2-5; D is ambiguous. Trimming removed 5 bases at V and 2 bases at J, with 15 bases between. This CDR3 region has 15 residues. The germline V gene has CDR1 SSHAT and CDR2 FNYEAQ (reference sequence). DNA for the CDR3: TGTGCCAGCAGCCGCATCGGAACAGTACAAGAGACCCAGTACTTC. Translated, it gives CASSRIGTVQETQYF.

The chain joins TRBV27 to TRBJ1-6, with a possible D match to TRBD1 (5 bases). Germline assignment: CDR1 MNHEY and CDR2 SMNVEV (reference sequence). The CDR3 totals 12 residues. V was shortened by 6 bases and J by 10 bases, with 10 bases between the two germline ends. In DNA, the CDR3 is TGTGCCAGCAGCCAGGGAACCTCACCCCTCCACTTT. Protein: CASSQGTSPLHF.

This clone was observed a few times. This chain joins TRBV28 and TRBJ1-2, with D possibly matching TRBD1 (6 bases). Trimming removed 6 bases from V and 7 bases from J, with 12 bases in between. CDR1 and CDR2 (germline): MDHEN, SYDVKM. The CDR3 length is 12 residues. The CDR3 sequence: CASREAGAGYTF. The CDR3 bases are TGTGCCAGCAGGGAGGCAGGGGCTGGCTACACCTTC.

The chain is built from TRBV9 and TRBJ2-7; D perhaps matches TRBD1 (6 bases). From germline, CDR1 is SGDLS and CDR2 YYNGEE. There are 15 residues in the CDR3. Trimming shortened V by 3 bases and J by 6 bases, and 19 bases separated the two germline ends. This CDR3 is CASSATTGALSEQYF. In nucleotides, the CDR3 is TGTGCCAGCAGCGCAACGACAGGAGCCCTTTCCGAGCAGTACTTC.

This clone was seen only once. The chain uses TRBV28 and TRBJ2-1; weak D call: TRBD2 (6 bases). Trimming removed 5 bases at V and 7 bases at J, with 12 bases between. CDR3 length: 13 residues. Germline V gene sequence: CDR1 MDHEN, CDR2 SYDVKM. CDR3 protein: CASSPPTRNEQFF. CDR3 bases: TGTGCCAGCAGTCCCCCGACTAGAAATGAGCAGTTCTTC.

For this clone: This specimen includes other DNA sequences encoding the same CDR3. V usage is TRBV11-2 and J usage is TRBJ1-1; no clear D. The ends were cut back, 5 bases at V and 4 bases at J, with 8 bases in the middle. The CDR3 is made up of 12 amino acids. Germline CDR1 SGHAT, CDR2 FQNNGV. The CDR3 sequence: CASSPTATEAFF. CDR3 coding DNA: TGTGCCAGCAGCCCAACAGCCACTGAAGCTTTCTTT.

This clone showed up just once. This chain connects TRBV18 to TRBJ1-6; 8 bases map to TRBD1. This CDR3 is 15 amino acids long. V shed 3 bases, J shed 7 bases, and the junction held 5 bases outside the gene matches. Per germline, CDR1 KGHSH and CDR2 LQKENI. The DNA of the CDR3 is TGTGCCAGCTCACCTACGACAGGGGAAAATTCACCCCTCCACTTT. Its protein is CASSPTTGENSPLHF.

The CDR3 bases are TGTGCCAGCAGTCCTCAGACAGGGCCTAACTATGGCTACACCTTC. It specifies CASSPQTGPNYGYTF. The genes are TRBV27 and TRBJ1-2, with 7 bases identical to TRBD1. V lost 5 bases, J lost 0 bases, and 6 bases stayed unmatched. CDR3 length: 15 amino acids. The germline gives CDR1 MNHEY, CDR2 SMNVEV (reference sequence).

This clone was seen a few times. This rearrangement joins TRBV28 to TRBJ1-2; D perhaps matches TRBD1 (6 bases). Trimming took 2 bases from V and 7 from J, leaving 11 bases between them. Germline V lookup: CDR1 MDHEN, CDR2 SYDVKM. This CDR3 contains 13 residues. CDR3 in amino acids: CASSLKKQGGYTF. CDR3 nucleotide sequence: TGTGCCAGCAGTTTAAAGAAACAGGGTGGCTACACCTTC.

V usage is TRBV19 and J usage is TRBJ2-3; possibly TRBD1 for D (6 bases). This CDR3 region has 15 residues. The V gene lost 5 bases and the J gene lost 1 base, with 13 bases spanning the gap. Germline CDR1 and CDR2: LNHDA and SQIVND (reference sequence). The CDR3 region is CASSPYRAGTDTQYF. CDR3 DNA: TGTGCCAGTAGTCCCTACAGGGCCGGCACAGATACGCAGTATTTT.